This T cell receptor (beta chain) was captured in a study of beta chain features in type 1 diabetes. Study conclusions and caveats: VDJ junctions from type 1 diabetes patients carried fewer insertions and larger deletions. In every one of the four CD4+ subsets, TCRB CDR3s were moderately but significantly shorter in Type 1 diabetes patients.

This CDR3 comprises 14 residues. V shed 5 bases, J shed 5 bases, and the junction held 5 bases outside the gene matches. In germline, CDR1 is MDHEN, CDR2 SYDVKM. A note on this clone: Antigen specificity is unknown.

Expressed TCRB transcripts were sequenced because the isolated RNA had all been reverse transcribed beforehand. Clones were read by immunoSEQ multiplex PCR, and TCRdb kept only the in-frame ones, dropping some. The sample records over 90,000 clones, under 30% being singletons. This receptor was identified in a woman between 18 and 30 years old with type 1 diabetes. Sequencing input: central memory CD4+ T cells from blood. This chain connects TRBV28 to TRBJ1-4, with 7 bases lining up with TRBD1. DNA of the CDR3: TGTGCCAGCAGTGACAACAGGGGAAATGAAAAACTGTTTTTT. This translates into CASSDNRGNEKLFF. The whole variable domain, remainder taken from reference TRBV28 and TRBJ1-4, is DVKVTQSSRYLVKRTGEKVFLECVQDMDHENMFWYRQDPGLGLRLIYFSYDVKMKEKGDIPEGYSVSREKKERFSLILESASTNQTSMYLCASSDNRGNEKLFFGSGTQLSVL.